The 12 T cell receptor beta chains below all came from one sample that was sequenced in a study of tumor and adjacent non-tumor tissue in lung cancer. The template was RNA from unsorted bulk tissue. Distant lung tissue was collected more than 3 cm away from the tumor edge. The library came from three nested PCR rounds adapted from ARM-PCR protocols. One entry per CDR3 protein results from TCRdb running MiXCR on the multiplex PCR reads. The repertoire consists of almost 75,000 distinct CDR3 sequences, with less than 75% occurring once and the leading ten covering 25% to 30%. The sample taken for sequencing was distant non-tumor lung tissue. All receptors derive from a woman aged 50 to 60 with non-small cell lung cancer.

The rearrangement joins TRBV7-9 to TRBJ1-6, with D perhaps TRBD1 (5 bases). CDR1 is SEHNR and CDR2 is FQNEAQ in the germline V gene (reference sequence). This CDR3 is 16 amino acids long. V lost 0 bases, J lost 8 bases, and 14 bases lay in between. CDR3 sequence reads: CASSLAGTENYSPLHF. In nucleotides, the CDR3 is TGTGCCAGCAGCTTAGCCGGGACGGAGAATTATTCACCCCTCCACTTT.

This clonotype was counted between two and nine times. Compared with germline, one end of the junction differs, possibly owing to a read error. This chain links TRBV13 with TRBJ2-7; no definite D call. In germline, CDR1 is PRHDT, CDR2 FYEKMQ (reference sequence). There are 17 residues in the CDR3. CDR3 in amino acids: CASSPLRPEHQGYEQYF. In nucleotides, the CDR3 is TGTGCCAGCAGCCCATTAAGACCGGAACACCAAGGCTACGAGCAGTACTTT.

The chain uses TRBV10-3 and TRBJ1-1; D perhaps matches TRBD1 (5 bases). From germline, CDR1 is ENHRY and CDR2 SYGVKD. CDR3 length: 14 residues. V dropped 4 bases and J dropped 6 bases, with 15 bases sitting between them. CDR3: CAISVGYGDAEAFF. CDR3 DNA sequence: TGTGCCATCAGTGTTGGGTACGGGGACGCTGAAGCTTTCTTT.

J is TRBJ1-4 and V is TRBV28; no firm D call. The CDR3 sequence is 12 residues long. CDR1 MDHEN and CDR2 SYDVKM come from the germline V gene. Here the CDR3 DNA reads TGTGTCAGTAGTCCGCCCAGAGGAAAACTGTTTTTT. Its translation: CVSSPPRGKLFF.

In the case of this clonotype: One end of the junction does not line up with germline, which may come from a read error. The chain has TRBV6-2 or TRBV6-3 and TRBJ2-3, with D tentatively TRBD1 (7 bases). This CDR3 region has 14 residues. CDR1 and CDR2 from the germline V gene are MNHEY and SVGEGT. The CDR3 DNA reads TGTGTCAGCAGGGGGGTAGAGAGCACAGATACGCAGTATTTT. As protein: CVSRGVESTDTQYF.

Note on this clonotype: This may stem from a read error, because a much larger clone lies one nucleotide away. This chain joins TRBV28 and TRBJ2-1; 7 nucleotides align to TRBD2. Germline loops: CDR1 MDHEN, CDR2 SYDVKM. Losses at the gene ends were 6 bases for V and 5 bases for J; bases not matched to a gene: 19. CDR3 size: 18 residues. The DNA for the CDR3 is TGTGCCAGCAGGTCCGATTGGACTGGCGGGAGCCAAAACAATGAGCAGTTCTTC. As protein: CASRSDWTGGSQNNEQFF.

Regarding this clonotype: Since the CDR3 does not end with the conserved phenylalanine or tryptophan, this likely comes from a read error. The chain is built from TRBV30 and TRBJ1-1, with 9 bases fitting TRBD1. V lost 1 base to trimming and J lost 4 bases; unmatched junction nucleotides: 10. Germline V gives CDR1 GTSNPN, CDR2 SVGIG (reference sequence). CDR3 length: 16 amino acids. The CDR3: CAWSAGTGFVGTEAFY. In DNA form, the CDR3 reads TGTGCCTGGAGTGCCGGGACAGGGTTTGTTGGCACTGAAGCTTTCTAT.

By proportion, this clonotype is large (0.1 to 1%). The V and J genes are TRBV6-2 or TRBV6-3 and TRBJ1-1; 8 bases agree with TRBD1. The J segment lost 3 bases and the V segment lost 5 bases, leaving 8 bases of the junction unmatched. Germline CDR1 and CDR2: MNHEY and SVGEGT. The CDR3 totals 15 residues. Written as DNA, the CDR3 is TGTGCCAGCAGTGGTGACAGGGGCGGGTACACTGAAGCTTTCTTT. It translates to CASSGDRGGYTEAFF.

The V call is TRBV6-1, the J call TRBJ2-7, with D perhaps matching TRBD2 (6 bases). Germline CDR1 is MNHNS and CDR2 is SASEGT. V lost 9 bases and J 3 bases, leaving 15 bases between the germline ends. The CDR3 sequence is 13 residues long. The CDR3 DNA is TGTGCCAGAAACTGGGACTCGAACTACGAGCAGTACTTC. Its translation is CARNWDSNYEQYF.

The CDR3 is CASSETSRGLSGANVLTF. The CDR3 region has the DNA TGTGCCAGCAGCGAGACAAGTCGGGGGTTGTCTGGGGCCAACGTCCTGACTTTC. The rearrangement joins TRBV9 to TRBJ2-6; a possible D gene is TRBD2 (6 bases). V dropped 3 bases and J dropped 1 base, with 17 bases sitting between them. The CDR3 is 18 residues long. Germline CDR1 reads SGDLS; CDR2 reads YYNGEE.

This chain uses TRBV4-3 with TRBJ2-7, with D unclear. The V and J ends lost 0 bases and 8 bases respectively, with 17 bases between them. The CDR3 loop spans 15 amino acids. Per germline, CDR1 LGHNA and CDR2 YSLEER. CDR3 region: CASSQDLTARYKQYF. In DNA form, the CDR3 reads TGCGCCAGCAGCCAAGATCTTACAGCTAGGTATAAGCAGTACTTC.

The gene calls are TRBV11-2 and TRBJ2-5; D ambiguous. The germline gives CDR1 SGHAT, CDR2 FQNNGV. The V end lost 8 bases, the J end lost 7 bases, and 8 bases lay between the germline ends. The CDR3 loop spans 10 amino acids. The CDR3 spells CASGNPTQYF. In DNA, the CDR3 is TGTGCCAGCGGAAACCCGACCCAGTACTTC.